These 13 T cell receptor beta chains were sequenced from one sample in a study of glioma-infiltrating T cells. Using RNA template, CDR3s of TCR alpha and beta were amplified with iRepertoire arm-PCR. TCRdb fed the multiplex PCR reads into MiXCR, producing one record per CDR3 protein. The sample has approximately 190,000 distinct CDR3 sequences, about 31% seen once. The sample comprised glioma tissue, nonneoplastic brain tissue, or PBMCs (not recorded which). These TCRs come from a human donor with low-grade glioma or glioblastoma, undergoing nonglioma brain surgery, or in good health (not recorded which).

This clonotype was counted many times. The rearrangement uses TRBV6-1 and TRBJ1-5; 7 positions match TRBD1. With V trimmed by 6 bases and J by 4 bases, 3 bases remained unmatched. Germline V gene data show CDR1 as MNHNS and CDR2 as SASEGT. This CDR3 region has 13 residues. CDR3 DNA sequence: TGTGCCAGCAGCATACAGGGGAATCAGCCCCAGCATTTT. Residues: CASSIQGNQPQHF.

At least ten counts were recorded for this clonotype. The rearrangement links TRBV7-2 to TRBJ2-7, with a tentative D call TRBD2 (6 bases). The germline V gene has CDR1 SGHTA and CDR2 FQGNSA. The CDR3 is 15 amino acids. The V end was cut by 2 bases, the J end by 1 base, with 12 bases between. CDR3 in DNA: TGTGCCAGCAGCTTATTTCTCGGGAGTTCCTACGAGCAGTACTTC. Its translation: CASSLFLGSSYEQYF.

This clonotype was recorded a few times. The chain uses TRBV10-3 and TRBJ2-3; 10 bases are shared with TRBD1. Germline V gene lookup returns CDR1 ENHRY and CDR2 SYGVKD. V gave up 8 bases and J gave up 3 bases; unmatched junction bases: 5. The CDR3 runs 14 residues. CDR3 residues: CAIRRDRGTDTQYF. DNA of the CDR3: TGTGCCATCCGACGGGACAGGGGTACAGATACGCAGTATTTT.

This clonotype was found many times. The chain couples TRBV6-2 or TRBV6-3 to TRBJ2-3; D is perhaps TRBD2 (6 bases). From germline, CDR1 is MNHEY and CDR2 SVGEGT. Deletions cut 0 bases from V and 9 bases from J, with 10 bases between. CDR3 length: 13 amino acids. CDR3 in amino acids: CASSYSLEGTQYF. The CDR3 DNA reads as TGTGCCAGCAGTTACTCTCTGGAGGGGACGCAGTATTTT.

As regards this clonotype: The junction differs from germline at one of its ends, possibly a read error. V usage is TRBV7-2 and J usage is TRBJ1-5; TRBD1 agrees at 9 bases. Germline V gene lookup returns CDR1 SGHTA and CDR2 FQGNSA. This CDR3 has 16 residues. CDR3 nucleotide sequence: TGTGCCAGCGGCTTGGTATTGGGACAGGGAGGACAGCCCCAGCATTTT. Its protein is CASGLVLGQGGQPQHF.

The genes are TRBV5-1 and TRBJ2-7, with TRBD1 identical over 9 bases. There are 17 residues in the CDR3. V trimming: 0 bases; J trimming: 6 bases; junction bases outside the gene matches: 13. The germline CDR1 and CDR2 sequences are SGHRS and YFSETQ. CDR3 sequence reads: CASSLGRLRDREAEQYF. The CDR3 DNA sequence: TGCGCCAGCAGCTTGGGACGTCTCCGGGACAGGGAGGCCGAGCAGTACTTC.

This clonotype was observed at least ten times. V and J are TRBV6-5 and TRBJ2-5; the match to TRBD2 covers 10 bases. This CDR3 has 16 amino acids. The V and J ends lost 2 bases and 4 bases, in that order; junction bases with no gene match: 7. Germline CDR1 is MNHEY and CDR2 is SVGAGI. CDR3 sequence: CASSYLLAGDRETQYF. In DNA form, the CDR3 reads TGTGCCAGCAGTTACCTGCTAGCGGGAGATAGAGAGACCCAGTACTTC.

This clonotype was counted ten times or more. CDR3 coding DNA: TGTGCCAGCAGTTTGGACAGGGGTTTTGTCGCTGAAGCTTTCTTT. Protein product: CASSLDRGFVAEAFF. J is TRBJ1-1 and V is TRBV27; 9 nucleotides align to TRBD1. Germline lookup yields CDR1 MNHEY and CDR2 SMNVEV (reference sequence). There are 15 residues in the CDR3. Losses at the gene ends were 3 bases for V and 6 bases for J; bases not matched to a gene: 8.

On this clonotype itself: A read error is possible here, since a much larger clone lies one base away. This chain's CDR3 is CASSLYTGDQETQYF. The CDR3, as DNA: TGTGCTAGCAGCTTGTACACGGGGGACCAAGAGACCCAGTACTTC. This sequence joins TRBV11-1 and TRBJ2-5; perhaps TRBD2 as D (6 bases). This CDR3 region has 15 residues. CDR1 and CDR2 (germline): SGHAT, FQDESV (reference sequence).

The chain combines TRBV20-1 with TRBJ2-7; TRBD2 aligns across 12 bases. CDR1 and CDR2 (germline): DFQATT, SNEGSKA (reference sequence). The CDR3 consists of 15 residues. This chain's CDR3 is CREPDLAGGPHEQYF. For the CDR3, the DNA is TGCAGGGAGCCGGACCTAGCGGGAGGGCCCCACGAGCAGTACTTC.

This clonotype was seen ten or more times. V and J are TRBV27 and TRBJ1-2; possible D gene TRBD1, 6 bases. The V gene lost 8 bases and the J gene lost 2 bases, with 24 bases spanning the gap. In germline, CDR1 is MNHEY, CDR2 SMNVEV (reference sequence). The CDR3 covers 17 residues. CDR3 nucleotides: TGTGCCAGCCTCCCTTTGGGGGCAGGAATAATAAACTATGGCTACACCTTC. It yields the protein CASLPLGAGIINYGYTF.

At least ten counts were recorded for this clonotype. V gene TRBV29-1 combines with J gene TRBJ1-5, with D tentatively TRBD1 (5 bases). The germline gives CDR1 SQVTM, CDR2 ANQGSEA. The CDR3 contains 14 residues. V was clipped by 4 bases and J by 2 bases, with 12 bases between them. The CDR3 DNA is TGCAGCGTTGTGGAGGGGAAGGGCAATCAGCCCCAGCATTTT. Translated: CSVVEGKGNQPQHF.

This clonotype appeared many times. The chain couples TRBV29-1 to TRBJ2-2; D not resolved. Trimming left V 3 bases short and J 2 bases short, with 13 bases between. Germline loops: CDR1 SQVTM, CDR2 ANQGSEA. The CDR3 length is 15 residues. The CDR3 DNA is TGCAGCGTTGAGTCGGGCGACCTCAACACCGGGGAGCTGTTTTTT. Amino acids: CSVESGDLNTGELFF.